This T cell receptor (beta chain) was captured in a study of control samples from healthy donors and cancer patients. This CDR3 spans 12 amino acids. V was pared by 1 base and J by 4 bases, with 4 bases between. CDR1 is MDHEN and CDR2 is SYDVKM in the germline V gene. Some clones are missing from TCRdb's copy, which holds only in-frame ones; the method was immunoSEQ multiplex PCR. The sample has over 110,000 clones; over 85% are singletons. The J gene is TRBJ1-2, the V gene TRBV28; unclear D gene. The receptor comes from a man aged 25-40 years in good health. What was sequenced was blood. CDR3 sequence reads: CASSLYGYGYTF. CDR3 DNA: TGTGCCAGCAGTTTATACGGCTATGGCTACACCTTC.